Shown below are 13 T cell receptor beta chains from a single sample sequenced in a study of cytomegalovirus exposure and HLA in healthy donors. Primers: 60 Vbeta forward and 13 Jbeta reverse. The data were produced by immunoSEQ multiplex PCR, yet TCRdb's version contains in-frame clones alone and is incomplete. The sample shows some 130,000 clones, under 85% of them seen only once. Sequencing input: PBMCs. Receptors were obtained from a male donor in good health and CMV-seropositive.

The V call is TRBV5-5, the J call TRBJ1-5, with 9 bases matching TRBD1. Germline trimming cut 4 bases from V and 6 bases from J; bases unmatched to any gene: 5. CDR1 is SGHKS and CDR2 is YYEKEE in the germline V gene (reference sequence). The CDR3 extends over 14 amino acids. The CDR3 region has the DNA TGTGCCAGCAGCCAGGGACAGGGCTTTCAGCCCCAGCATTTT. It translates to CASSQGQGFQPQHF.

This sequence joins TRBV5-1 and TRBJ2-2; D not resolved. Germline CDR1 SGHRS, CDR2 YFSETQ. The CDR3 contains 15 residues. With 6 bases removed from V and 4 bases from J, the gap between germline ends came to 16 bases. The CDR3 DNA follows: TGCGCCAGCACCCCACGAACAGACGGCACCGGGGAGCTGTTTTTT. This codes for CASTPRTDGTGELFF.

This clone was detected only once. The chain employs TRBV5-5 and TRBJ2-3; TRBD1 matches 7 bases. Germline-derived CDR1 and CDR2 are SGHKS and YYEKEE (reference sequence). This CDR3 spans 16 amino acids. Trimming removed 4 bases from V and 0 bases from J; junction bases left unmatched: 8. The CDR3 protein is CASSPGTAASTDTQYF. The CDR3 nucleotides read TGTGCCAGCAGCCCGGGGACAGCCGCTAGCACAGATACGCAGTATTTT.

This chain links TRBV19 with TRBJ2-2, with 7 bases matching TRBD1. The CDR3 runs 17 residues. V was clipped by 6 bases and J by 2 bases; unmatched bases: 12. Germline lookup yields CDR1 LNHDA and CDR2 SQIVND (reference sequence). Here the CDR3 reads CASRGQLPTSNTGELFF. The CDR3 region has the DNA TGTGCCAGTAGGGGACAGCTCCCAACCTCTAACACCGGGGAGCTGTTTTTT.

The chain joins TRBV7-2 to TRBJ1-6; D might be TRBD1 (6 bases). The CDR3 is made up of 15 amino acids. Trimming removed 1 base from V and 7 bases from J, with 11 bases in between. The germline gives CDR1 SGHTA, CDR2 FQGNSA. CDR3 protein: CASSLGPGDNSPLHF. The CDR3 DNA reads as TGTGCCAGCAGCTTAGGCCCAGGGGACAATTCACCCCTCCACTTT.

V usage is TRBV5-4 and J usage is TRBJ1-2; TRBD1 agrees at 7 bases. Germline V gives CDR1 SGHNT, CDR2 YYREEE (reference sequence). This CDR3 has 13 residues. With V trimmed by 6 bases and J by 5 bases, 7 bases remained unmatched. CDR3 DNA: TGTGCCAGCACCCCGGGACAGAGATATGGCTACACCTTC. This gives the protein CASTPGQRYGYTF.

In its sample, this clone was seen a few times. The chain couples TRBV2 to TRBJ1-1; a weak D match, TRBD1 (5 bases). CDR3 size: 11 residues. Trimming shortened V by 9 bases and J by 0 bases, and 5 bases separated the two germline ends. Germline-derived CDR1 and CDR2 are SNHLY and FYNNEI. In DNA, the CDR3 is TGTGCCAGACAGGTGAACACTGAAGCTTTCTTT. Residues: CARQVNTEAFF.

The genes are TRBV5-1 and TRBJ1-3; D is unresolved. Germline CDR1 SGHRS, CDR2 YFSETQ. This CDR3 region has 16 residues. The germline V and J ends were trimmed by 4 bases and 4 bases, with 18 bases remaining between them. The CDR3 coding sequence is TGCGCCAGCAGCCTATTGGTTCCGGGTTCAGGAAACACCATATATTTT. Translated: CASSLLVPGSGNTIYF.

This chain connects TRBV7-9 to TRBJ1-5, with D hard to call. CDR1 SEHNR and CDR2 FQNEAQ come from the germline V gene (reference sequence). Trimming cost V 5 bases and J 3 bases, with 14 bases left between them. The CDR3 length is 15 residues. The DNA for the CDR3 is TGTGCCAGCAGCCGTGATTGGCAAGACAATCAGCCCCAGCATTTT. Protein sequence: CASSRDWQDNQPQHF.

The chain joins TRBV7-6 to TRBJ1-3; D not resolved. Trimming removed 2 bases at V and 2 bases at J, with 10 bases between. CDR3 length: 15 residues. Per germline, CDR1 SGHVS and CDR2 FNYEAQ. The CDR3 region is CASSLKSGAGNTIYF. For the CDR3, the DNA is TGTGCCAGCAGCTTAAAATCCGGGGCTGGAAACACCATATATTTT.

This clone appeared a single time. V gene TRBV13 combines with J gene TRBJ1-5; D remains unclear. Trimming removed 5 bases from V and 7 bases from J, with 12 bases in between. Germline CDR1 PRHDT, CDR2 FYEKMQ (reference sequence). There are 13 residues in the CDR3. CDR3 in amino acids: CASSLGGGQPQHF. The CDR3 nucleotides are TGTGCCAGCAGCCTTGGAGGAGGGCAGCCCCAGCATTTT.

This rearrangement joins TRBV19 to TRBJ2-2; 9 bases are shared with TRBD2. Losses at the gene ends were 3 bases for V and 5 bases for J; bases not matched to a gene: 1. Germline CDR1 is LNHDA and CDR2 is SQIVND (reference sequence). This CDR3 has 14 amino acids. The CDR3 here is CASSMGLATGELFF. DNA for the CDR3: TGTGCCAGTAGTATGGGACTAGCTACCGGGGAGCTGTTTTTT.

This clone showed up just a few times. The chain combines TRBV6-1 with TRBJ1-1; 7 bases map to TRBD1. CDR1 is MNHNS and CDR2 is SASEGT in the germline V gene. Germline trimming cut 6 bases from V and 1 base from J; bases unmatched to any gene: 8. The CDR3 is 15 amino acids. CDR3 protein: CASRAPGQRNTEAFF. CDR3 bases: TGTGCCAGCAGGGCTCCGGGACAGAGGAACACTGAAGCTTTCTTT.